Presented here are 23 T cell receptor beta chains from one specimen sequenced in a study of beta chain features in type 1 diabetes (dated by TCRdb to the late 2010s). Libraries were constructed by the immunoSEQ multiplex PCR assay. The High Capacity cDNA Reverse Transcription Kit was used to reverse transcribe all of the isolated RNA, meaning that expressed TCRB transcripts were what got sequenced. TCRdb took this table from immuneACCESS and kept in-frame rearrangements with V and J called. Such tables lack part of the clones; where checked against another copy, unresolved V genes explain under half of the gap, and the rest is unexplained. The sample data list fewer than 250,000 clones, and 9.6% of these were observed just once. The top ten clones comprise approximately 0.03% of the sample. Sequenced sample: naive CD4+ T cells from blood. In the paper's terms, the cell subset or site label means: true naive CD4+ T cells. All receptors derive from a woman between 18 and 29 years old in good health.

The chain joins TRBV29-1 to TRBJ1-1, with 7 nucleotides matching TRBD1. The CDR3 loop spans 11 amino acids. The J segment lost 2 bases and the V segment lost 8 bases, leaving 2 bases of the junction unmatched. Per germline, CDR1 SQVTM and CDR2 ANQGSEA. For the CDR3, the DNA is TGCAGCCCAGGGGGTAACACTGAAGCTTTCTTT. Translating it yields CSPGGNTEAFF.

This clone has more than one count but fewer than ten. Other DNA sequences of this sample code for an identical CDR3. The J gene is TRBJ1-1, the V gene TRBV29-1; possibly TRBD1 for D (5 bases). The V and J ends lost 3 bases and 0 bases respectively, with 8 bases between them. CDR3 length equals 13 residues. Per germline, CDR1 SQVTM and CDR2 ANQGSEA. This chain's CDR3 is CSVERGMNTEAFF. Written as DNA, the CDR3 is TGCAGCGTTGAGCGGGGGATGAACACTGAAGCTTTCTTT.

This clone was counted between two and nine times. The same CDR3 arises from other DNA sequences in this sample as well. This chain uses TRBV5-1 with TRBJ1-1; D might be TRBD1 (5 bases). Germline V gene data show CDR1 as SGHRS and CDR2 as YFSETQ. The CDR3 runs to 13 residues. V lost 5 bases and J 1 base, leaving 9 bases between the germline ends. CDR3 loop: CASSLTANTEAFF. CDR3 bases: TGCGCCAGCAGTCTGACAGCGAACACTGAAGCTTTCTTT.

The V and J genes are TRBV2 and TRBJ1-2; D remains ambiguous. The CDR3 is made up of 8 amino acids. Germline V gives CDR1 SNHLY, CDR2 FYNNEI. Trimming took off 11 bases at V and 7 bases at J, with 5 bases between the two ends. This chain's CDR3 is CARGGYTF. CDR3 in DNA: TGTGCCCGGGGTGGCTACACCTTC.

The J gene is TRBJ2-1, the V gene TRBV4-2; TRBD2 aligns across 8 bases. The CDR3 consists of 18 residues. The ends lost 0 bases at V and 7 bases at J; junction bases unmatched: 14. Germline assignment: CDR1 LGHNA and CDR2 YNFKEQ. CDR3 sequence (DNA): TGTGCCAGCAGCCAAGAAGGCGGGGGGACGACCGGCAAAAATGAGCAGTTCTTC. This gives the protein CASSQEGGGTTGKNEQFF.

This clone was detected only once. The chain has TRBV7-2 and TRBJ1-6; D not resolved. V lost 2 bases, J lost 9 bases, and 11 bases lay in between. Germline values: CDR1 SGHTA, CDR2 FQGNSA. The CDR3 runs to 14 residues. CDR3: CASSLSPRGSPLHF. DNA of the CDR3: TGTGCCAGCAGCTTAAGTCCGCGGGGTTCACCCCTCCACTTT. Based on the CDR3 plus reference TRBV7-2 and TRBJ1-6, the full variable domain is GAGVSQSPSNKVTEKGKDVELRCDPISGHTALYWYRQSLGQGLEFLIYFQGNSAPDKSGLPSDRFSAERTGGSVSTLTIQRTQQEDSAVYLCASSLSPRGSPLHFGNGTRLTVT.

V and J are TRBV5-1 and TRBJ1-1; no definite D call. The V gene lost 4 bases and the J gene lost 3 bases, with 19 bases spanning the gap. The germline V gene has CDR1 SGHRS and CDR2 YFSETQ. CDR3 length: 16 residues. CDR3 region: CASSGGLRIRHTEAFF. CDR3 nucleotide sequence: TGCGCCAGCAGCGGAGGCCTGAGAATCAGGCACACTGAAGCTTTCTTT.

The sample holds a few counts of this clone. CDR3 coding DNA: TGTGCCAGCACCCAGGTGGGACAAACCTACGAGCAGTACTTC. As protein: CASTQVGQTYEQYF. V is TRBV6-1 and J is TRBJ2-7; TRBD1 might be the D (6 bases). Germline lookup yields CDR1 MNHNS and CDR2 SASEGT. V was clipped by 7 bases and J by 2 bases, with 15 bases between them. CDR3 length equals 14 residues.

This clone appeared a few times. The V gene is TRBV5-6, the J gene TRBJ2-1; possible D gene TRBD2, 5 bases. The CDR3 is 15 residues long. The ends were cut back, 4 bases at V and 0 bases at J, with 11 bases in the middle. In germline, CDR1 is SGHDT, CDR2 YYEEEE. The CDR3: CASSPPGSSYNEQFF. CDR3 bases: TGTGCCAGCAGCCCTCCGGGGTCCTCCTACAATGAGCAGTTCTTC.

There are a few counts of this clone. CDR3 DNA sequence: TGTGCCAGCAGCGTACAGGGGTCGGGCACTGAAGCTTTCTTT. Protein product: CASSVQGSGTEAFF. The V call is TRBV11-2, the J call TRBJ1-1, with 7 bases that match TRBD1. Germline V CDR1 and CDR2: SGHAT, FQNNGV. V trimming: 5 bases; J trimming: 4 bases; junction bases outside the gene matches: 7. CDR3 length: 14 residues. Together with reference TRBV11-2 and TRBJ1-1, the CDR3 gives the full variable domain: EAGVAQSPRYKIIEKRQSVAFWCNPISGHATLYWYQQILGQGPKLLIQFQNNGVVDDSQLPKDRFSAERLKGVDSTLKIQPAKLEDSAVYLCASSVQGSGTEAFFGQGTRLTVV.

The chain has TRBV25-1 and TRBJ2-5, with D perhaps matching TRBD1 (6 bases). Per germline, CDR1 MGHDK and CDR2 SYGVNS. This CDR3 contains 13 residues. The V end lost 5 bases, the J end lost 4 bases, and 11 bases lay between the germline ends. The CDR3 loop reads CASSLGARETQYF. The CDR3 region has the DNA TGTGCCAGCAGTTTGGGGGCTAGAGAGACCCAGTACTTC.

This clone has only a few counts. The CDR3 bases are TGTGCCTGGAGTGCTAGCGGGAGGAGGCAAGAGACCCAGTACTTC. It codes for CAWSASGRRQETQYF. The gene calls are TRBV30 and TRBJ2-5; 11 bases are shared with TRBD2. Germline CDR1 GTSNPN, CDR2 SVGIG (reference sequence). V shed 1 base and J 2 bases; nucleotides not matched to a gene: 3. The CDR3 has 15 amino acids.

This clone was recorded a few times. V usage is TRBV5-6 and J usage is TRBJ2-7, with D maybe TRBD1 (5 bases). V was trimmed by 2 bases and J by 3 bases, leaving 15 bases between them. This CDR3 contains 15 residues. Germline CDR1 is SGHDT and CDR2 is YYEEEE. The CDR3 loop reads CASSFRSVGHYEQYF. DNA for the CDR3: TGTGCCAGCAGCTTTAGGTCGGTAGGACACTACGAGCAGTACTTC.

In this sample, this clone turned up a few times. The CDR3 DNA is TGCGCCAGCAGCCAAGTCAGCGGGAGGAGGTCCGGGGAGCTGTTTTTT. Translated: CASSQVSGRRSGELFF. This chain connects TRBV4-1 to TRBJ2-2; 9 bases match TRBD2. Germline V gives CDR1 MGHRA, CDR2 YSYEKL. The CDR3 spans 16 residues. Trimming took 1 base from V and 6 from J; bases not matched to a gene: 6.

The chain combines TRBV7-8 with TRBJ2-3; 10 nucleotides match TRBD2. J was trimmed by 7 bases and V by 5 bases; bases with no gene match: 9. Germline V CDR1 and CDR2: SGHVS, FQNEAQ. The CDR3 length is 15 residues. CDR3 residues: CASSPLAGGANTQYF. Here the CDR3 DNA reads TGTGCCAGCAGCCCCTTAGCGGGGGGAGCGAATACGCAGTATTTT.

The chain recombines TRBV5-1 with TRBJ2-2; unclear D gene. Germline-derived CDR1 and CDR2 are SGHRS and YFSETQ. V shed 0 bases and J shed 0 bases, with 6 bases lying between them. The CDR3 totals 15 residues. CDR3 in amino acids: CASSLATTNTGELFF. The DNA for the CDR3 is TGCGCCAGCAGCTTGGCGACAACGAACACCGGGGAGCTGTTTTTT. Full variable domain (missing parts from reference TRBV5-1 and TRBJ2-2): KAGVTQTPRYLIKTRGQQVTLSCSPISGHRSVSWYQQTPGQGLQFLFEYFSETQRNKGNFPGRFSGRQFSNSRSEMNVSTLELGDSALYLCASSLATTNTGELFFGEGSRLTVL.

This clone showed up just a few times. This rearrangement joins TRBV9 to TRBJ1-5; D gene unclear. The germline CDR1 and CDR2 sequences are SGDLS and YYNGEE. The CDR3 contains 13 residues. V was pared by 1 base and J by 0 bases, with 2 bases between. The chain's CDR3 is CASSVHSNQPQHF. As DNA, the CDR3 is TGTGCCAGCAGCGTACATAGCAATCAGCCCCAGCATTTT.

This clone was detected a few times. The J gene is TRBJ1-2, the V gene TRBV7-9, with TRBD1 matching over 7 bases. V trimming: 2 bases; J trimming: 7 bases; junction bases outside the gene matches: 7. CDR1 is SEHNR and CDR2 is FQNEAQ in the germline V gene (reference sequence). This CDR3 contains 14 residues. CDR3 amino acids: CASSLPRQGRGYTF. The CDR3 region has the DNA TGTGCCAGCAGCTTACCCCGACAGGGTCGTGGCTACACCTTC.

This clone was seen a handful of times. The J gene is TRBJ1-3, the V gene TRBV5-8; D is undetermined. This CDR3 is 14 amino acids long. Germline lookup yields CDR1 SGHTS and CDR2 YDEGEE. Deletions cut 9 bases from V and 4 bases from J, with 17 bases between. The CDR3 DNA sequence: TGTGCCAACCTGGGCAGTACGGCAGGAAACACCATATATTTT. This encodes CANLGSTAGNTIYF.

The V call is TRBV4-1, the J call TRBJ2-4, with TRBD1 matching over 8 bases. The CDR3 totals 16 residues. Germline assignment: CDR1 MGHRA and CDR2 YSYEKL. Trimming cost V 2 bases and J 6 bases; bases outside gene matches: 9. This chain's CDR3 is CASSQWGQGAVNIQYF. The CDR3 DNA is TGCGCCAGCAGCCAATGGGGCCAGGGGGCGGTAAACATTCAGTACTTC.

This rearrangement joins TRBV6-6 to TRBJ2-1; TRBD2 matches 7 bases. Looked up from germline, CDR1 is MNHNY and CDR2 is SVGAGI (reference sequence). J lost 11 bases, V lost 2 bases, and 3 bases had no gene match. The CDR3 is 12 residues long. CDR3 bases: TGTGCCAGCAGTTACGCGGGAGATAAGCAGTTCTTC. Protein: CASSYAGDKQFF.

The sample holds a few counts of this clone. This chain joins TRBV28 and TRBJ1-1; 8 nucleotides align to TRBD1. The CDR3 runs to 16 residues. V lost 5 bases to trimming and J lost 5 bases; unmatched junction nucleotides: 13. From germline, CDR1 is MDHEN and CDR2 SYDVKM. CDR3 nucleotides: TGTGCCAGCAGTCTAGGGGCGGGACAGGTGAGAACTGAAGCTTTCTTT. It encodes CASSLGAGQVRTEAFF. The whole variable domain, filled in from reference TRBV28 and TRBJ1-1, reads DVKVTQSSRYLVKRTGEKVFLECVQDMDHENMFWYRQDPGLGLRLIYFSYDVKMKEKGDIPEGYSVSREKKERFSLILESASTNQTSMYLCASSLGAGQVRTEAFFGQGTRLTVV.

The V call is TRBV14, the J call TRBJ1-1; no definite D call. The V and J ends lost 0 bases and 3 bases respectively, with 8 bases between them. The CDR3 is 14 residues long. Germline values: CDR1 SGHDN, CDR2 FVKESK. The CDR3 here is CASSQEEAYTEAFF. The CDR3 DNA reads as TGTGCCAGCAGCCAAGAGGAGGCGTACACTGAAGCTTTCTTT.